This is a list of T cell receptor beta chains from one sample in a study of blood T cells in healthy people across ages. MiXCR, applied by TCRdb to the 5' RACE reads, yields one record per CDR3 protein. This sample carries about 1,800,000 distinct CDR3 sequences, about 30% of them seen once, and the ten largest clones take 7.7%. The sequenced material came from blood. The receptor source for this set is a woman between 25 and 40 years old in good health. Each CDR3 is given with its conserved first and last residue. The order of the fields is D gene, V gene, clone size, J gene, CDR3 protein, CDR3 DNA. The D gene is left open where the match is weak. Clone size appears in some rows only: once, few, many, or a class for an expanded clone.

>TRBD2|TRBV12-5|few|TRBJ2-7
CASGTTSGSSEQYF
TGTGCTAGTGGCACGACTAGCGGGAGCAGCGAGCAGTACTTC
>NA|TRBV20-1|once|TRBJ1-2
CSARALRTPYDYTF
TGCAGTGCTAGAGCTCTTCGGACACCCTATGACTACACCTTC
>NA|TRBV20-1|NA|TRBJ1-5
CSAPGEGLWHF
TGCAGTGCTCCGGGGGAAGGGTTATGGCATTTT
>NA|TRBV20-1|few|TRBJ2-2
CSAPRGAHGELFF
TGCAGTGCGCCGCGGGGAGCCCACGGGGAGCTGTTTTTT
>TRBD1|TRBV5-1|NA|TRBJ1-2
CASSIIQGEHGYTF
TGCGCCAGCAGCATCATACAGGGGGAACATGGCTACACCTTC
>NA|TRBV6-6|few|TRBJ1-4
CASSYSADNEKLFF
TGTGCCAGCAGCTACTCAGCCGATAATGAAAAACTGTTTTTT
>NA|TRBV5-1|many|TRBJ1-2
CASSYERLNYGYTF
TGCGCCAGCAGCTATGAGCGCCTTAACTATGGCTACACCTTC
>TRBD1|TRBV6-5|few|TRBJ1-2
CASRQGAPNYGYTF
TGTGCCAGCAGACAGGGGGCCCCAAACTATGGCTACACCTTC
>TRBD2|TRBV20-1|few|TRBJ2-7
CSARGPTSGRTYEQYF
TGCAGTGCTAGAGGCCCAACTAGCGGGAGAACCTACGAGCAGTACTTC
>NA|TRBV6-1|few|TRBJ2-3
CASSLRALSTDTQYF
TGTGCCAGCAGTTTAAGAGCCCTCAGCACAGATACGCAGTATTTT
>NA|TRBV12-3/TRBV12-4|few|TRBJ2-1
CASRKRGPYNEQFF
TGTGCCAGCAGAAAGCGAGGCCCCTACAATGAGCAGTTCTTC
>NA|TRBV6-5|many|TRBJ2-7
CASSYGVQTYEQYF
TGTGCCAGCAGTTACGGGGTCCAGACCTACGAGCAGTACTTC
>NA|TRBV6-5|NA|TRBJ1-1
CASSYSTENTEAFF
TGTGCCAGCAGTTACTCGACAGAGAACACTGAAGCTTTCTTT
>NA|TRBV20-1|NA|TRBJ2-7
CSANSFGKSSYNEQYF
TGCAGTGCTAACTCTTTCGGGAAGAGCTCCTACAATGAGCAGTACTTC
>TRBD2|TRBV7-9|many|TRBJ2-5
CASSLGLAGAETQYF
TGTGCCAGCAGCTTGGGACTAGCGGGAGCAGAGACCCAGTACTTC
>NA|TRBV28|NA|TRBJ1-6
CASRPLAWANNSPLHF
TGTGCCAGCAGGCCACTCGCGTGGGCAAATAATTCACCCCTCCACTTT
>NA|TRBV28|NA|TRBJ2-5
CASSPRGSAQETQYF
TGTGCCAGCAGTCCCCGCGGCAGTGCCCAAGAGACCCAGTACTTC
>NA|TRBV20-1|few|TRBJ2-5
CSARGPADVFQETQYF
TGCAGTGCTAGAGGGCCAGCGGACGTCTTCCAAGAGACCCAGTACTTC
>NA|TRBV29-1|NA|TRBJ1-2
CSVAPYSSMVAGYTF
TGCAGCGTTGCGCCATACAGTTCTATGGTGGCTGGCTACACCTTC
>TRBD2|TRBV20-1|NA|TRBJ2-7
CSARKGGLVAHEQYF
TGCAGTGCTAGAAAGGGCGGACTAGTTGCCCACGAGCAGTACTTC
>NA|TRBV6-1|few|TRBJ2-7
CASSEAGQLYYEQYF
TGTGCCAGCAGTGAAGCGGGGCAGCTCTACTACGAGCAGTACTTC
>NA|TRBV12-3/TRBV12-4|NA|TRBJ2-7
CASSLPRHRGEQYF
TGTGCCAGCAGTTTACCTAGACATCGGGGCGAGCAGTACTTC
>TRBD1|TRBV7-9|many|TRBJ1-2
CASSFGTGHTF
TGTGCCAGCAGCTTCGGGACAGGTCACACCTTC
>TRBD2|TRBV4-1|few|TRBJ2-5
CASSQDLEASGVEEETQYF
TGCGCCAGCAGCCAAGATCTTGAAGCTAGCGGGGTTGAAGAAGAGACCCAGTACTTC